This T cell receptor beta chain was profiled in a study of CD8 T cells in Susac syndrome. V lost 3 bases and J lost 1, with 14 bases in between. The germline V gene has CDR1 SQVTM and CDR2 ANQGSEA. The CDR3 has 15 residues. RNA was extracted with the RNeasy kit, and a quantity of 0.5 to 1 ug was reverse transcribed using random hexamers. TCRdb recomputed calls from the immunoSEQ multiplex PCR reads with MiXCR, one row per CDR3 protein. Of some 450,000 distinct CDR3 sequences in the sample, 75% to 90% were seen once. Sequenced material: CD8+ T cells from PBMCs. The clonotype originates from a human donor with multiple sclerosis. The chain has TRBV29-1 and TRBJ2-3, with a tentative D call TRBD1 (5 bases). CDR3 sequence (DNA): TGCAGCGTTGAGCGGCAGGGTATGGGCACAGATACGCAGTATTTT. It specifies CSVERQGMGTDTQYF.